A few counts support the clone carrying this TCR beta chain. The target antigen is unknown. TCRdb redid the calling of the RT-PCR reads with MiXCR, one entry per CDR3 protein. This table has roughly 500,000 distinct CDR3 sequences, approximately 20% appearing once. The data belong to a study of response to subunit inactivated influenza vaccine. The CDR3 runs 14 residues. Looked up from germline, CDR1 is LNHDA and CDR2 is SQIVND (reference sequence). V lost 6 bases and J 2 bases, leaving 13 bases between the germline ends. Regarding the study as a whole: Only a handful of new T cells, the authors suggested, are recruited with each seasonal influenza vaccination.

The same data also contributed to another study, on T cells expressing NK-cell markers. This second study notes: Libraries used 5'RACE template switching adding universal primer site and UMIs. The study drew TCR beta repertoires from sorted CD3+CD56+NKG2C+, CD3+CD56+NKG2C- and CD3+CD56-NKG2C+ T cells. As a fraction of CD8+ T cells, dominant NKG2C+ clonotypes reached roughly 1.0-7.5% in 5 to 7 donors.

The chain joins TRBV19 to TRBJ1-2; D might be TRBD1 (6 bases). The clonotype comes from a man aged 45 to 65 who received an inactivated influenza vaccine. The starting material was CD4+ T cells sorted from PBMCs, obtained roughly 12 days after vaccination. The CDR3 sequence: CASSWGRGNYGYTF. DNA for the CDR3: TGTGCCAGTAGCTGGGGCAGGGGAAACTATGGCTACACCTTC.